Sequencing of this T cell receptor (beta chain) was carried out in a study of radiotherapy plus CTLA-4 blockade in lung cancer. Assay used: immunoSEQ multiplex PCR; TCRdb lists only in-frame clones, some missing. The sample includes 26,000 or so clones, 79% of them seen just once. Germline CDR1 reads MNHNS; CDR2 reads SASEGT. This CDR3 has 15 residues. The germline V and J ends were trimmed by 8 bases and 0 bases, with 16 bases remaining between them. Study observations and caveats: Blood TCR clones of tumor origin expanded after radiotherapy plus ipilimumab.

A remark on this clone: What it binds is not known.

This TCR was sampled from a human donor with non-small cell lung cancer that progressed on radiotherapy plus ipilimumab. The V gene is TRBV6-1, the J gene TRBJ1-1, with D possibly matching TRBD1 (6 bases). Sequenced material: peripheral blood, taken from a patient treated with radiotherapy plus ipilimumab. CDR3 sequence reads: CASAQITGLNTEAFF. The CDR3 nucleotides read TGTGCCAGCGCCCAAATCACAGGGTTGAACACTGAAGCTTTCTTT.